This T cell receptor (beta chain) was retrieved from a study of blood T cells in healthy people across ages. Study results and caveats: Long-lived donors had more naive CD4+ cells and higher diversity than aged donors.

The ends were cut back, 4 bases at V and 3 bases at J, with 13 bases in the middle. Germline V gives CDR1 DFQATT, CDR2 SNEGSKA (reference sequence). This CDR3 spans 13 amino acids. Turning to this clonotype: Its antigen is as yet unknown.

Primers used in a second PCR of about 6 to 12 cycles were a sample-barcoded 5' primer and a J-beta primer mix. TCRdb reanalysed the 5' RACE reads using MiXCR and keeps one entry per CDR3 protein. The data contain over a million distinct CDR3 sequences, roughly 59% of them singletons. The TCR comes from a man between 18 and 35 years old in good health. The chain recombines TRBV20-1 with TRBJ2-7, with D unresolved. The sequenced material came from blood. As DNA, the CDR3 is TGCAGTGCTAATTGGCCCGGCCACTACGAGCAGTACTTC. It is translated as CSANWPGHYEQYF.